A single sample is the source of the 18 T cell receptor beta chains below, sequenced in a study of T-cell memory formation after mild COVID-19. TCRdb passed the 5' RACE reads through MiXCR, listing each CDR3 protein once. The sample includes roughly 110,000 distinct CDR3 sequences, over 13% of them seen just once. Material for sequencing was PBMCs or a T cell subset sorted from them (not recorded which). The receptor source for this set is a man aged 18 to 29 who had mild COVID-19 (a few samples of this study predate the infection). Cell type and time point are not known.

This clonotype was detected ten times or more. The chain employs TRBV20-1 and TRBJ2-3, with TRBD2 identical over 8 bases. Looked up from germline, CDR1 is DFQATT and CDR2 is SNEGSKA (reference sequence). This CDR3 spans 13 amino acids. The ends lost 5 bases at V and 4 bases at J; junction bases unmatched: 5. The CDR3 loop reads CSAEGGGPDTQYF. The DNA for the CDR3 is TGCAGTGCTGAGGGCGGGGGGCCAGATACGCAGTATTTT.

There are a few counts of this clonotype. The gene calls are TRBV4-1 and TRBJ2-5; D remains unclear. The ends were cut back, 0 bases at V and 3 bases at J, with 11 bases in the middle. The CDR3 sequence is 15 residues long. CDR1 is MGHRA and CDR2 is YSYEKL in the germline V gene. CDR3 loop: CASSQERWAKETQYF. CDR3 sequence (DNA): TGCGCCAGCAGCCAAGAACGATGGGCCAAAGAGACCCAGTACTTC.

The genes are TRBV15 and TRBJ1-5; D is undetermined. Germline assignment: CDR1 LNHNV and CDR2 YYDKDF (reference sequence). Trimming took off 4 bases at V and 2 bases at J, with 9 bases between the two ends. This CDR3 spans 14 amino acids. CDR3 in amino acids: CATSTVVGNQPQHF. CDR3 bases: TGTGCCACCAGCACTGTTGTTGGCAATCAGCCCCAGCATTTT.

This clonotype was observed a handful of times. The V gene is TRBV7-6, the J gene TRBJ1-4; D gene unclear. Trimming took off 1 base at V and 1 base at J, with 13 bases between the two ends. CDR1 SGHVS and CDR2 FNYEAQ come from the germline V gene. The CDR3 is 17 residues long. CDR3 sequence reads: CASSLVEGLITNEKLFF. In nucleotides, the CDR3 is TGTGCCAGCAGCTTAGTGGAAGGGTTGATAACTAATGAAAAACTGTTTTTT.

The chain has TRBV5-1 and TRBJ2-7; the D call may be TRBD1 or TRBD2 (6 bases each). CDR3 length equals 14 residues. The germline CDR1 and CDR2 sequences are SGHRS and YFSETQ. V gave up 4 bases and J gave up 3 bases, with 14 bases separating them. This CDR3 reads CASSPGAGHYEQYF. The CDR3 DNA reads TGCGCCAGCAGCCCGGGGGCAGGGCACTACGAGCAGTACTTC.

This clonotype has a handful of counts. This chain links TRBV29-1 with TRBJ2-7; 7 bases match TRBD1. Losses at the gene ends were 6 bases for V and 2 bases for J; bases not matched to a gene: 4. CDR1 is SQVTM, CDR2 ANQGSEA, per germline. CDR3 length: 12 residues. The CDR3 sequence: CSVGQEPYEQYF. CDR3 coding DNA: TGCAGCGTCGGACAGGAACCCTACGAGCAGTACTTC.

This chain links TRBV29-1 with TRBJ1-1; 8 nucleotides line up with TRBD1. Germline CDR1 is SQVTM and CDR2 is ANQGSEA. The CDR3 length is 13 residues. Germline trimming cut 2 bases from V and 5 bases from J; bases unmatched to any gene: 4. The CDR3 loop reads CSVEHRGGTEAFF. The DNA of the CDR3 is TGCAGCGTTGAACACAGGGGGGGAACTGAAGCTTTCTTT.

This clonotype has more than one count but fewer than ten. DNA for the CDR3: TGTGCCAGCAGCGTAGCGGGGGGGCCCCACAATGAGCAGTTCTTC. Amino acid sequence: CASSVAGGPHNEQFF. V usage is TRBV9 and J usage is TRBJ2-1, with 8 bases lining up with TRBD2. The CDR3 consists of 15 residues. Germline lookup yields CDR1 SGDLS and CDR2 YYNGEE. J lost 5 bases, V lost 0 bases, and 4 bases had no gene match. The full variable domain, in which reference TRBV9 and TRBJ2-1 provide the parts outside the CDR3, is DSGVTQTPKHLITATGQRVTLRCSPRSGDLSVYWYQQSLDQGLQFLIQYYNGEERAKGNILERFSAQQFPDLHSELNLSSLELGDSALYFCASSVAGGPHNEQFFGPGTRLTVL.

This clonotype was picked up a small number of times. V usage is TRBV5-1 and J usage is TRBJ1-1, with D unclear. With 4 bases removed from V and 4 bases from J, the gap between germline ends came to 11 bases. The V gene's germline CDR1 is SGHRS and CDR2 YFSETQ. The CDR3 runs to 13 residues. Here the CDR3 reads CASSAYSPTEAFF. The CDR3 coding sequence is TGCGCCAGCAGCGCGTACAGCCCCACTGAAGCTTTCTTT.

The V and J genes are TRBV30 and TRBJ2-3, with 11 bases identical to TRBD2. The length of the CDR3 is 16 residues. V dropped 3 bases and J dropped 4; count of bases not matched to a gene: 9. CDR1 is GTSNPN, CDR2 SVGIG, per germline (reference sequence). As DNA, the CDR3 is TGTGCCTGGAGCGGCTTACTAGCGGGGGCCCCAGATACGCAGTATTTT. Translating it yields CAWSGLLAGAPDTQYF.

The table lists this clonotype with a few counts. V usage is TRBV12-3 or TRBV12-4 and J usage is TRBJ1-5; no clear D. V gave up 5 bases and J gave up 2 bases, with 13 bases separating them. The CDR3 totals 15 residues. The DNA of the CDR3 is TGTGCCAGCAGTCACAATCCCTGGGGCAATCAGCCCCAGCATTTT. It specifies CASSHNPWGNQPQHF.

This clonotype has more than one count but fewer than ten. CDR3 loop: CASSLEWYRGAYGYTF. CDR3 sequence (DNA): TGTGCCAGCAGCTTGGAGTGGTACAGGGGTGCCTATGGCTACACCTTC. V and J are TRBV5-5 and TRBJ1-2; the match to TRBD1 covers 7 bases. Germline assignment: CDR1 SGHKS and CDR2 YYEKEE (reference sequence). The length of the CDR3 is 16 residues. V gave up 0 bases and J gave up 4 bases; unmatched junction bases: 9. Together with reference TRBV5-5 and TRBJ1-2, the CDR3 gives the full variable domain: DAGVTQSPTHLIKTRGQQVTLRCSPISGHKSVSWYQQVLGQGPQFIFQYYEKEERGRGNFPDRFSARQFPNYSSELNVNALLLGDSALYLCASSLEWYRGAYGYTFGSGTRLTVV.

In this sample, this clonotype turned up many times. The V call is TRBV24-1, the J call TRBJ2-3, with unresolved D. Germline V gene sequence: CDR1 KGHDR, CDR2 SFDVKD. The CDR3 is 15 residues long. The germline V and J ends were trimmed by 3 bases and 8 bases, with 17 bases remaining between them. The CDR3 nucleotides read TGTGCCACCAGTGATCCCTATTCCGGATATTCTACGCAGTATTTT. Translation gives CATSDPYSGYSTQYF.

The chain carries TRBV12-5 and TRBJ2-7; a possible D gene is TRBD2 (5 bases). Germline-derived CDR1 and CDR2 are LGHNT and FRNRAP. Trimming took 0 bases from V and 2 from J, leaving 14 bases between them. The CDR3 is 16 residues long. CDR3 nucleotide sequence: TGTGCTAGTGGTTTGGTACTGTCACCGGGGACCTACGAGCAGTACTTC. This encodes CASGLVLSPGTYEQYF.

V gene TRBV6-2 or TRBV6-3 combines with J gene TRBJ2-5; D not certain. Looked up from germline, CDR1 is MNHEY and CDR2 is SVGEGT. The V end was cut by 8 bases, the J end by 2 bases, with 12 bases between. CDR3 length: 13 amino acids. CDR3 loop: CASVGTRQETQYF. CDR3 coding DNA: TGTGCCAGCGTCGGTACTCGACAAGAGACCCAGTACTTC.

This clonotype was recorded a few times. The rearrangement uses TRBV4-1 and TRBJ2-3; 9 bases map to TRBD1. Per the germline V gene, CDR1 is MGHRA and CDR2 is YSYEKL. Trimming at V came to 1 base and at J to 4 bases, leaving 6 bases not matched to a gene. The CDR3 has 16 residues. The CDR3 nucleotides read TGCGCCAGCAGCCAAGCGGTCACAGGGGGCTCAGATACGCAGTATTTT. Translating gives CASSQAVTGGSDTQYF.

The CDR3 DNA reads as TGTGCCAGCAGTTCCCAAGGGACGGACGAGCAGTACGTC. Its protein is CASSSQGTDEQYV. The chain employs TRBV12-3 or TRBV12-4 and TRBJ2-7, with D perhaps matching TRBD1 or TRBD2 (5 bases each). CDR3 length: 13 residues. V was cut by 4 bases and J by 5 bases, with 12 bases left in between.

This sequence joins TRBV5-6 and TRBJ1-2; D gene ambiguous. The CDR3 extends over 12 amino acids. Trimming pared 0 bases from V and 4 bases from J, leaving 4 bases between. Germline V lookup: CDR1 SGHDT, CDR2 YYEEEE. The CDR3 bases are TGTGCCAGCAGCTTGGGGAGCTATGGCTACACCTTC. It codes for CASSLGSYGYTF.